Sequencing of this T cell receptor (beta chain) was carried out in a study of human T cells and chemical hapten exposure. Broader study findings: It was expanded TCRs that formed significantly more large CDR3 similarity clusters than controls did. Expanded TCR counts at PT1 were positively correlated with the patch test score.

Time point given: pre-sensitization, week 0. Treatment noted: therapeutic diphenylcyclopropenone sensitization with weekly scalp DPC. This clonotype was picked up a small number of times. Its cognate antigen is unknown. V lost 3 bases to trimming and J lost 7 bases; unmatched junction nucleotides: 7. CDR3 length: 15 amino acids. Individual cDNA molecules each carried unique molecular identifiers attached by the library. TCRdb processed the RACE reads anew with MiXCR; each CDR3 protein has one entry. The table has some 330,000 distinct CDR3 sequences, 4.5% to 7% seen once. The sample consisted of whole blood, taken in connection with sensitization to the hapten diphenylcyclopropenone (DPC). The clonotype was recovered from a woman between 18 and 29 years old with alopecia areata. Some clones in this sample may be carry-over from other donors' samples. The chain has TRBV12-3 or TRBV12-4 and TRBJ2-1, with TRBD1 matching over 9 bases. CDR3 region: CASSFLGTGWNEQFF. DNA of the CDR3: TGTGCCAGCAGTTTTCTCGGGACAGGGTGGAATGAGCAGTTCTTC.